This is a list of T cell receptor beta chains from one sample in a study of blood T cell repertoires in COVID-19. The table came from immunoSEQ multiplex PCR; TCRdb's copy has only in-frame clones and leaves some out. This sample has roughly 300,000 clones, with more than 70% found just once. Sequenced: PBMCs or T cells enriched from blood (not recorded which). These TCRs come from a woman younger than 45 who had recovered from COVID-19. The CDR3 runs from the conserved cysteine through the conserved F or W. D genes are given only for firm matches. Some rows have no size entry. The others give once, few or many, or a class for an expanded clone.

j_call: TRBJ2-7; v_call: TRBV6-1; clone_size: -; d_call: -; cdr3_nt: TGTGCCAGCAGTGAATCGGCAGGGGGGGAGCAGTACTTC; cdr3_aa: CASSESAGGEQYF
j_call: TRBJ1-6; v_call: TRBV27; clone_size: -; d_call: -; cdr3_nt: TGTGCCAGCACCCCCGGGGGGGAGAGGCCCCTCCACTTT; cdr3_aa: CASTPGGERPLHF
j_call: TRBJ2-6; v_call: TRBV28; clone_size: -; d_call: -; cdr3_nt: TGTGCCAGCAGTACAGACCTGGATGGGGCCAACGTCCTGACTTTC; cdr3_aa: CASSTDLDGANVLTF
j_call: TRBJ2-3; v_call: TRBV5-1; clone_size: -; d_call: -; cdr3_nt: TGCGCCAGCAGCCCCGTTGGGTGGGCTAGCACAGATACGCAGTATTTT; cdr3_aa: CASSPVGWASTDTQYF
j_call: TRBJ2-3; v_call: TRBV7-9; clone_size: once; d_call: -; cdr3_nt: TGTGCCAGCATTAGGGTGGGGGGTCCCACAGATACGCAGTATTTT; cdr3_aa: CASIRVGGPTDTQYF
j_call: TRBJ2-1; v_call: TRBV7-8; clone_size: -; d_call: -; cdr3_nt: TGTGCCAGCAGCCCCCTGGTCGGGTCCTACAATGAGCAGTTCTTC; cdr3_aa: CASSPLVGSYNEQFF
j_call: TRBJ1-2; v_call: TRBV6-6; clone_size: -; d_call: TRBD1; cdr3_nt: TGTGCCAGCAGTAGATGGGACAGCCCCGCGGGCTATGGCTACACCTTC; cdr3_aa: CASSRWDSPAGYGYTF
j_call: TRBJ1-6; v_call: TRBV2; clone_size: once; d_call: -; cdr3_nt: TGTGCCAGCACGGGGGGAAGGGTTGGATCACCCCTCCACTTT; cdr3_aa: CASTGGRVGSPLHF
j_call: TRBJ1-5; v_call: TRBV28; clone_size: -; d_call: TRBD1; cdr3_nt: TGTGCCAGCAGTTCGGGACAGTTTTATAGCAATCAGCCCCAGCATTTT; cdr3_aa: CASSSGQFYSNQPQHF
j_call: TRBJ1-2; v_call: TRBV5-1; clone_size: few; d_call: -; cdr3_nt: TGCGCCAGCAGCCCCCAACAGGGCTATGGCTACACCTTC; cdr3_aa: CASSPQQGYGYTF
j_call: TRBJ1-5; v_call: TRBV18; clone_size: -; d_call: -; cdr3_nt: TGTGCCAGCGGAGACAGTAGCAATCAGCCCCAGCATTTT; cdr3_aa: CASGDSSNQPQHF
j_call: TRBJ1-2; v_call: TRBV27; clone_size: -; d_call: TRBD1; cdr3_nt: TGTGCCAGCAGGTCTTTGGGACAGGGGGCGCAAGGCTACACCTTC; cdr3_aa: CASRSLGQGAQGYTF
j_call: TRBJ2-5; v_call: TRBV2; clone_size: -; d_call: TRBD2; cdr3_nt: TGTGCCAGCAGCCGACCGACTAGCGGGGGTGAGACCCAGTACTTC; cdr3_aa: CASSRPTSGGETQYF
j_call: TRBJ1-1; v_call: TRBV29-1; clone_size: -; d_call: -; cdr3_nt: TGCAGCGTTGAAACAGTGCCGAACACTGAAGCTTTCTTT; cdr3_aa: CSVETVPNTEAFF
j_call: TRBJ2-3; v_call: TRBV20-1; clone_size: -; d_call: TRBD2; cdr3_nt: TGCAGTGCTAGTCTAGCGGGGGGAGGTACGCAGTATTTT; cdr3_aa: CSASLAGGGTQYF
j_call: TRBJ1-3; v_call: TRBV29-1; clone_size: -; d_call: -; cdr3_nt: TGCAGCGCCGAGGTTCAGGGGAACACCATATATTTT; cdr3_aa: CSAEVQGNTIYF
j_call: TRBJ1-1; v_call: TRBV7-2; clone_size: -; d_call: -; cdr3_nt: TGTGCCAGCAGCCCGTCGGGGGGCCGGGAAGCTTTCTTT; cdr3_aa: CASSPSGGREAFF
j_call: TRBJ1-2; v_call: TRBV27; clone_size: -; d_call: TRBD1; cdr3_nt: TGTGCCAGCAGTTTTTCGCAGGGGGCAAATGGCTACACCTTC; cdr3_aa: CASSFSQGANGYTF
j_call: TRBJ1-6; v_call: TRBV4-2; clone_size: -; d_call: -; cdr3_nt: TGTGCCAGCAGCGCCCAACAGGGCAACTATAATTCACCCCTCCACTTT; cdr3_aa: CASSAQQGNYNSPLHF
j_call: TRBJ1-2; v_call: TRBV19; clone_size: -; d_call: -; cdr3_nt: TGTGCCAGTATCTCCCCTGGCGGGGCAGACTATGGCTACACCTTC; cdr3_aa: CASISPGGADYGYTF
j_call: TRBJ1-4; v_call: TRBV9; clone_size: few; d_call: TRBD1; cdr3_nt: TGTGCCAGCAGCGTAGATAAGGGGGCAGGGACGAATGAAAAACTGTTTTTT; cdr3_aa: CASSVDKGAGTNEKLFF
j_call: TRBJ2-5; v_call: TRBV15; clone_size: -; d_call: -; cdr3_nt: TGTGCCACCAGCCCCCGAGATCAGGCCCAGTACTTC; cdr3_aa: CATSPRDQAQYF
j_call: TRBJ2-7; v_call: TRBV7-9; clone_size: once; d_call: -; cdr3_nt: TGTGCCAGCAGCCATACCCTCCAGGGGTACGAGCAGTACTTC; cdr3_aa: CASSHTLQGYEQYF
j_call: TRBJ1-2; v_call: TRBV18; clone_size: -; d_call: -; cdr3_nt: TGTGCCAGCTCAACGGGATCTGGCTACACCTTC; cdr3_aa: CASSTGSGYTF
j_call: TRBJ1-2; v_call: TRBV3-1/TRBV3-2; clone_size: -; d_call: -; cdr3_nt: TGTGCCAGCAGCCAAGATGACCTTCGGGACTATGGCTACACCTTC; cdr3_aa: CASSQDDLRDYGYTF
j_call: TRBJ1-1; v_call: TRBV9; clone_size: -; d_call: -; cdr3_nt: TGTGCCAGCAGCGTAGCTCAGGGGCTCGGATTGAACACTGAAGCTTTCTTT; cdr3_aa: CASSVAQGLGLNTEAFF
j_call: TRBJ2-3; v_call: TRBV7-9; clone_size: -; d_call: -; cdr3_nt: TGTGCCAGCAGCGAGAGACTTGTTGCAGATACGCAGTATTTT; cdr3_aa: CASSERLVADTQYF
j_call: TRBJ1-2; v_call: TRBV6-5; clone_size: -; d_call: TRBD1; cdr3_nt: TGTGCCAGCAGTTCGGACAGGGCTTATGGCTACACCTTC; cdr3_aa: CASSSDRAYGYTF
j_call: TRBJ1-4; v_call: TRBV27; clone_size: -; d_call: -; cdr3_nt: TGTGCCAGCAGTCGGCGGGAGGGTGAAAAACTGTTTTTT; cdr3_aa: CASSRREGEKLFF
j_call: TRBJ1-5; v_call: TRBV9; clone_size: -; d_call: -; cdr3_nt: TGTGCCAGCAGCGTAAGGTCGATAGGACTTATCAGCCCCAGCACCAGGCCCCAGCATTTT; cdr3_aa: CASSVRSIGLISPSTRPQHF
j_call: TRBJ1-5; v_call: TRBV6-5; clone_size: -; d_call: -; cdr3_nt: TGTGCCAGCAGGGCACGGGAAAATCAGCCCCAGCATTTT; cdr3_aa: CASRARENQPQHF
j_call: TRBJ2-2; v_call: TRBV4-1; clone_size: -; d_call: -; cdr3_nt: TGCGCCAGCAGCGGTTTTTTGGGGGCGCGCACCGGGGAGCTGTTTTTT; cdr3_aa: CASSGFLGARTGELFF
j_call: TRBJ2-7; v_call: TRBV5-4; clone_size: few; d_call: -; cdr3_nt: TGTGCCAGCAGCTTCATAGGGAATCGGGGGTACGAGCAGTACTTC; cdr3_aa: CASSFIGNRGYEQYF
j_call: TRBJ1-1; v_call: TRBV27; clone_size: few; d_call: -; cdr3_nt: TGTGCCAGCAGTTTATTGATACAGGGCCGAACTGAAGCTTTCTTT; cdr3_aa: CASSLLIQGRTEAFF
j_call: TRBJ1-2; v_call: TRBV19; clone_size: -; d_call: -; cdr3_nt: TGTGCCAGTAGACGACAGTCTTCTTATGGCTACACCTTC; cdr3_aa: CASRRQSSYGYTF
j_call: TRBJ2-1; v_call: TRBV5-4; clone_size: once; d_call: TRBD1; cdr3_nt: TGTGCCAGCAGCTCTACAGGGGGGTGGGAGCAGTTCTTC; cdr3_aa: CASSSTGGWEQFF
j_call: TRBJ2-2; v_call: TRBV15; clone_size: -; d_call: -; cdr3_nt: TGTGCCACCAGCAGAATAGAGCAAGGGGAGCTGTTTTTT; cdr3_aa: CATSRIEQGELFF
j_call: TRBJ1-1; v_call: TRBV3-1/TRBV3-2; clone_size: -; d_call: -; cdr3_nt: TGTGCCAGCGCCCAGGCTGCTGAAGCTTTCTTT; cdr3_aa: CASAQAAEAFF
j_call: TRBJ2-3; v_call: TRBV19; clone_size: -; d_call: TRBD2; cdr3_nt: TGTGCCAGTAGTAGGCGACTAGCGGGGGGTTCCACAGATACGCAGTATTTT; cdr3_aa: CASSRRLAGGSTDTQYF
j_call: TRBJ1-5; v_call: TRBV19; clone_size: -; d_call: -; cdr3_nt: TGTGCCAGTAGTCCTTCCCCGGTTCAGCCCCAGCATTTT; cdr3_aa: CASSPSPVQPQHF
j_call: TRBJ1-4; v_call: TRBV6-5; clone_size: -; d_call: TRBD1; cdr3_nt: TGTGCCAGCAGGAGACAGGGGGCTGGTGGTGAAAAACTGTTTTTT; cdr3_aa: CASRRQGAGGEKLFF
j_call: TRBJ1-2; v_call: TRBV4-3; clone_size: -; d_call: -; cdr3_nt: TGCGCCAGCAGCCAAGAAGAAGGGGGTGTATTTATCTATGGCTACACCTTC; cdr3_aa: CASSQEEGGVFIYGYTF
j_call: TRBJ2-3; v_call: TRBV5-1; clone_size: -; d_call: TRBD2; cdr3_nt: TGCGCCAGCAGCTTGTTCGCGCTCGCGGGGGGCCCCACAGATACGCAGTATTTT; cdr3_aa: CASSLFALAGGPTDTQYF
j_call: TRBJ2-1; v_call: TRBV7-2; clone_size: -; d_call: -; cdr3_nt: TGTGCCAGCAGCTTAGGGCACAGGGAGTATGAGCAGTTCTTC; cdr3_aa: CASSLGHREYEQFF
j_call: TRBJ1-3; v_call: TRBV19; clone_size: -; d_call: TRBD1; cdr3_nt: TGTGCCAGTAGTATCGCAGACAGGGCTGGAAACACCATATATTTT; cdr3_aa: CASSIADRAGNTIYF
j_call: TRBJ2-1; v_call: TRBV27; clone_size: -; d_call: TRBD2; cdr3_nt: TGTGCCAGCAGGCGACTAGCGGACAATGAGCAGTTCTTC; cdr3_aa: CASRRLADNEQFF
j_call: TRBJ1-5; v_call: TRBV7-9; clone_size: once; d_call: -; cdr3_nt: TGTGCCAGCAGCCCGCCGGGTCCCAATCAGCCCCAGCATTTT; cdr3_aa: CASSPPGPNQPQHF
j_call: TRBJ1-1; v_call: TRBV27; clone_size: -; d_call: TRBD1; cdr3_nt: TGTGCCAGCAGCGGGACAGGGGGAATTGAAGCTTTCTTT; cdr3_aa: CASSGTGGIEAFF